A selection of T cell receptor beta chains follows, all from one sample in a study of OX40 agonist ivuxolimab in advanced cancers. Assay used: immunoSEQ multiplex PCR; TCRdb lists only in-frame clones, some missing. Among tens of thousands of clones listed, approximately 84% were seen once. The sample was CD4+ or CD8+ T cells sorted from blood, taken in a trial of the OX40 agonist ivuxolimab. All receptors come from an adult with an advanced solid tumor such as melanoma, head and neck, liver or kidney cancer. CDR3s include the opening cysteine and the closing phenylalanine or tryptophan. The D gene is left open where the match is weak. Size tells how often a clone was seen (once, few, many) or the class of an expanded clone, and some rows leave it out.

J: TRBJ1-4
D: -
V: TRBV6-5
size: -
DNA: TGTGCCAGCAGTCCCGACAGTGAAAAACTGTTTTTT
CDR3: CASSPDSEKLFF

J: TRBJ2-1
D: -
V: TRBV10-1
size: -
DNA: TGCGCCAGCGGATCGAACGGGCATGAGCAGTTCTTC
CDR3: CASGSNGHEQFF

J: TRBJ2-5
D: -
V: TRBV5-4
size: -
DNA: TGTGCCAGCAGATACGCGGTGGGAGAGACCCAGTACTTC
CDR3: CASRYAVGETQYF

J: TRBJ2-3
D: TRBD2
V: TRBV11-2
size: once
DNA: TGTGCCAGCAGGGAACCCGGGACTAGCAAGGCGCAGTATTTT
CDR3: CASREPGTSKAQYF

J: TRBJ2-1
D: TRBD2
V: TRBV6-6
size: -
DNA: TGTGCCAGCAGTTACGGGACTAGCCGGAATAAGGAACAGTTCTTC
CDR3: CASSYGTSRNKEQFF

J: TRBJ2-1
D: -
V: TRBV11-2
size: -
DNA: TGTGCCAGCAGCTTAGGGGTGCATGAGCAGTTCTTC
CDR3: CASSLGVHEQFF

J: TRBJ1-2
D: TRBD1
V: TRBV11-2
size: -
DNA: TGTGCCAGCAGCTTAGATCAGGGGGCGGACTATGGCTACACCTTC
CDR3: CASSLDQGADYGYTF

J: TRBJ1-2
D: TRBD1
V: TRBV12-5
size: -
DNA: TGTGCTAGTGGCACAGGGGTGTATGGCTACACCTTC
CDR3: CASGTGVYGYTF

J: TRBJ1-1
D: -
V: TRBV27
size: -
DNA: TGTGCCAGCAGTTTATTTTCAGGGTCCACTGAAGCTTTCTTT
CDR3: CASSLFSGSTEAFF

J: TRBJ1-2
D: TRBD1
V: TRBV6-5
size: -
DNA: TGTGCCAGCAGTTACTCGAGGACAGGGGGCGGCTATGGCTACACCTTC
CDR3: CASSYSRTGGGYGYTF

J: TRBJ2-1
D: TRBD2
V: TRBV9
size: -
DNA: TGTGCCAGCAGTTACGCTGCCGGGACTAGCGGGGGAGAGGAGCAGTTCTTC
CDR3: CASSYAAGTSGGEEQFF

J: TRBJ1-5
D: -
V: TRBV5-8
size: few
DNA: TGTGCCAGCAGCTTGAGGGACGGGTCTTGGCCCCAGCATTTT
CDR3: CASSLRDGSWPQHF

J: TRBJ1-5
D: TRBD1
V: TRBV29-1
size: -
DNA: TGCAGCGTTGGGACAGGGACAACGGAGCCCCAGCATTTT
CDR3: CSVGTGTTEPQHF

J: TRBJ1-4
D: -
V: TRBV19
size: -
DNA: TGTGCCAGTAGTAGAGCAGGGGATGTAAATGAAAAACTGTTTTTT
CDR3: CASSRAGDVNEKLFF

J: TRBJ2-3
D: -
V: TRBV4-1
size: -
DNA: TGCGCCAGCAGCCAAGTCGGTGGGGGAGATACGCAGTATTTT
CDR3: CASSQVGGGDTQYF

J: TRBJ2-1
D: TRBD2
V: TRBV5-1
size: -
DNA: TGCGCCAGCAGCTTGACACTAGCGGGGGATGAGCAGTTCTTC
CDR3: CASSLTLAGDEQFF

J: TRBJ1-6
D: TRBD1
V: TRBV5-1
size: -
DNA: TGCGCCAGCAGCTTGGGAGACAGGGGCCGTCTACCTTCACCCCTCCACTTT
CDR3: CASSLGDRGRLPSPLHF

J: TRBJ1-5
D: -
V: TRBV4-1
size: -
DNA: TGCGCCAGCAGCCAAGATTTCCAGGCACGTCAGCCCCAGCATTTT
CDR3: CASSQDFQARQPQHF

J: TRBJ2-3
D: -
V: TRBV19
size: -
DNA: TGTGCCAGTAGGGACAGCATCATTACAGATACGCAGTATTTT
CDR3: CASRDSIITDTQYF

J: TRBJ1-1
D: -
V: TRBV2
size: -
DNA: TGTGCCAGCAGCCCGGTTAGGGCTGAAGCTTTCTTT
CDR3: CASSPVRAEAFF

J: TRBJ2-7
D: TRBD1
V: TRBV18
size: -
DNA: TGTGCCAGCTCACCGGACAGGGGGTGGGACGAGCAGTACTTC
CDR3: CASSPDRGWDEQYF

J: TRBJ2-7
D: -
V: TRBV10-1
size: once
DNA: TGCGCCAGCAGTAAGAAAGGAGGGCCTCCCTACGAGCAGTACTTC
CDR3: CASSKKGGPPYEQYF

J: TRBJ2-2
D: TRBD2
V: TRBV5-1
size: once
DNA: TGCGCCAGCAGTCTTCCCCAGCGGGGGGGCGGGACCGGGGAGCTGTTTTTT
CDR3: CASSLPQRGGGTGELFF

J: TRBJ2-3
D: TRBD2
V: TRBV2
size: once
DNA: TGTGCCAGCACTGGGGCGGGGGGCTACACAGATACGCAGTATTTT
CDR3: CASTGAGGYTDTQYF

J: TRBJ2-1
D: TRBD2
V: TRBV30
size: -
DNA: TGTGCCTGGAGTCCCCCTAGCGGGAGGAACTCCTACAATGAGCAGTTCTTC
CDR3: CAWSPPSGRNSYNEQFF

J: TRBJ2-1
D: -
V: TRBV5-1
size: -
DNA: TGCGCCAGCAGCTTTATGGGGGCTACGAGGGGCAGCTCCTACAATGAGCAGTTCTTC
CDR3: CASSFMGATRGSSYNEQFF

J: TRBJ2-2
D: -
V: TRBV7-7
size: -
DNA: TGTGCCAGCAGCTTAGAGGCAGGAACCGGGGAGCTGTTTTTT
CDR3: CASSLEAGTGELFF

J: TRBJ2-6
D: -
V: TRBV7-8
size: few
DNA: TGTGCCAGCAGCTTAGTGGGACTGGATTTTTCTGGGGCCAACGTCCTGACTTTC
CDR3: CASSLVGLDFSGANVLTF

J: TRBJ1-1
D: -
V: TRBV10-3
size: -
DNA: TGTGCCATCAGTGGGTGGGGGCTCGGGACTGAAGCTTTCTTT
CDR3: CAISGWGLGTEAFF

J: TRBJ2-7
D: TRBD2
V: TRBV19
size: few
DNA: TGTGCCAGTAGTCCCGGACTAGCGGGAGGGCCCTACGAGCAGTACTTC
CDR3: CASSPGLAGGPYEQYF

J: TRBJ1-1
D: -
V: TRBV5-5
size: few
DNA: TGTGCCAGCAGGTATACAACGAACACTGAAGCTTTCTTT
CDR3: CASRYTTNTEAFF

J: TRBJ2-2
D: TRBD2
V: TRBV2
size: -
DNA: TGTGCCAGCAGCCCTACTAGCGGGGGGATAAACACCGGGGAGCTGTTTTTT
CDR3: CASSPTSGGINTGELFF

J: TRBJ2-2
D: TRBD2
V: TRBV7-2
size: -
DNA: TGTGCCAGCAGCTTAATATCATCCCTAGCGGGAGGGGCTGGGGAGCTGTTTTTT
CDR3: CASSLISSLAGGAGELFF

J: TRBJ2-7
D: -
V: TRBV2
size: -
DNA: TGTGCCAGCAGTTACCTAAACGAGCAGTACTTC
CDR3: CASSYLNEQYF

J: TRBJ1-2
D: -
V: TRBV10-3
size: -
DNA: TGTGCCATCAGTGTAAACTCGGTCAACAACTATGGCTACACCTTC
CDR3: CAISVNSVNNYGYTF

J: TRBJ2-7
D: -
V: TRBV5-4
size: -
DNA: TGTGCCAGCAGATTTGACCAGGGTGCCTACGAGCAGTACTTC
CDR3: CASRFDQGAYEQYF

J: TRBJ2-3
D: TRBD2
V: TRBV12-5
size: -
DNA: TGTGCTAGTGGTTTCTCCCCGACTAGCGGGGTGACAGATACGCAGTATTTT
CDR3: CASGFSPTSGVTDTQYF

J: TRBJ2-7
D: -
V: TRBV7-3
size: -
DNA: TGTGCCAGCAGCTTAGACGCGGGGACTTACTACGAGCAGTACTTC
CDR3: CASSLDAGTYYEQYF

J: TRBJ2-5
D: -
V: TRBV2
size: -
DNA: TGTGCCAGCAGTGAACTAGGGACGTATCAAGAGACCCAGTACTTC
CDR3: CASSELGTYQETQYF

J: TRBJ2-7
D: -
V: TRBV2
size: -
DNA: TGTGCCAGCCTACTACAGGGTTATTCCGACGAGCAGTACTTC
CDR3: CASLLQGYSDEQYF

J: TRBJ2-5
D: -
V: TRBV18
size: -
DNA: TGTGCCAGCTCACAGGGGTACCAAGAGACCCAGTACTTC
CDR3: CASSQGYQETQYF

J: TRBJ1-2
D: -
V: TRBV5-1
size: -
DNA: TGCGCCAGCAGCTTCGGCGGGGGCGAAGGCTATGGCTACACCTTC
CDR3: CASSFGGGEGYGYTF

J: TRBJ2-3
D: TRBD2
V: TRBV10-3
size: -
DNA: TGTGCCATCAGTGAGCCGGGACTAGCGGGAGGGGGAGATACGCAGTATTTT
CDR3: CAISEPGLAGGGDTQYF

J: TRBJ2-3
D: -
V: TRBV30
size: -
DNA: TGTGCCTGGAGTGGGCCAGATACGCAGTATTTT
CDR3: CAWSGPDTQYF

J: TRBJ2-7
D: TRBD2
V: TRBV7-3
size: -
DNA: TGTGCCAGCAGCCCTCGACTAGCGGGGGCCCCCCTGTACTTC
CDR3: CASSPRLAGAPLYF

J: TRBJ1-2
D: -
V: TRBV10-3
size: once
DNA: TGTGCCATCAGTGAGTTCGGTAGAGGCCGGACTTTAAACTATGGCTACACCTTC
CDR3: CAISEFGRGRTLNYGYTF

J: TRBJ2-6
D: TRBD1
V: TRBV2
size: few
DNA: TGTGCCAGCAGTGTCGCCGGGACAGGACTATCTGGGGCCAACGTCCTGACTTTC
CDR3: CASSVAGTGLSGANVLTF

J: TRBJ2-1
D: -
V: TRBV5-1
size: -
DNA: TGCGCCAGCAGCTTGAATTCTTACAATGAGCAGTTCTTC
CDR3: CASSLNSYNEQFF

J: TRBJ2-3
D: -
V: TRBV11-1
size: -
DNA: TGTGCCAGCAGCCCACAGGGAGCCCGCACAGATACGCAGTATTTT
CDR3: CASSPQGARTDTQYF

J: TRBJ2-7
D: -
V: TRBV6-5
size: -
DNA: TGTGCCAGCAGAAGGTTCTCCCACGAGCAGTACTTC
CDR3: CASRRFSHEQYF

J: TRBJ1-2
D: -
V: TRBV6-5
size: -
DNA: TGTGCCAGCAGCCTGACGGGCGGCTATGGCTACACCTTC
CDR3: CASSLTGGYGYTF

J: TRBJ2-3
D: TRBD1
V: TRBV12-5
size: once
DNA: TGTGCTAGTGGCCCAGGAAGGGGGCCAAGCACAGATACGCAGTATTTT
CDR3: CASGPGRGPSTDTQYF

J: TRBJ2-7
D: -
V: TRBV18
size: -
DNA: TGTGCCAGCTCACCCGGAGGCTACCCCTACGAGCAGTACTTC
CDR3: CASSPGGYPYEQYF

J: TRBJ2-4
D: -
V: TRBV5-1
size: -
DNA: TGCGCCAGCAGCTGGAGTGCAGTCGGAGCCAAAAACATTCAGTACTTC
CDR3: CASSWSAVGAKNIQYF

J: TRBJ2-1
D: -
V: TRBV5-1
size: -
DNA: TGCGCCAGCAGCTTGGTTCAGGGATCAGGTAATGAGCAGTTCTTC
CDR3: CASSLVQGSGNEQFF

J: TRBJ2-5
D: -
V: TRBV4-3
size: -
DNA: TGCGCCAGCAGCCGAACCGAGGGGGGGACCCAGTACTTC
CDR3: CASSRTEGGTQYF